This is a list of T cell receptor beta chains from one sample in a study of cytomegalovirus exposure and HLA in healthy donors. Only in-frame clones appear in the TCRdb table, and some are missing; sequencing was by immunoSEQ multiplex PCR. The profile shows about 110,000 clones, approximately 96% of them singletons. The sequenced sample was PBMCs. These TCRs come from a woman younger than 35 in good health and CMV-seronegative. The CDR3 runs from the conserved cysteine through the conserved F or W. The D gene is left open where the match is weak. Rows give clone size only sometimes, using once, few, many, or a class for an expanded clone.

>TRBJ1-5|TRBV4-3|NA|TRBD1
CASSQTGGSGQPQHF
TGCGCCAGCAGCCAAACAGGGGGAAGTGGGCAGCCCCAGCATTTT
>TRBJ2-7|TRBV14|NA|NA
CASSQHRFEQYF
TGTGCCAGCAGCCAGCATCGGTTCGAGCAGTACTTC
>TRBJ2-1|TRBV6-5|NA|TRBD2
CASSLAGGTYNEQFF
TGTGCCAGCAGTCTTGCGGGGGGAACCTACAATGAGCAGTTCTTC
>TRBJ2-7|TRBV28|NA|TRBD2
CASSKTGTSAYEQYF
TGTGCCAGCAGTAAAACCGGGACTAGCGCCTACGAGCAGTACTTC
>TRBJ2-5|TRBV5-1|NA|TRBD1
CASSPRTGRETQYF
TGCGCCAGCAGCCCCCGGACAGGCAGGGAGACCCAGTACTTC
>TRBJ2-5|TRBV13|NA|NA
CASSHKQETQYF
TGTGCCAGCAGCCACAAACAAGAGACCCAGTACTTC
>TRBJ1-4|TRBV27|NA|NA
CASSQRGTYEKLFF
TGTGCCAGCAGCCAACGGGGGACGTATGAAAAACTGTTTTTT
>TRBJ1-5|TRBV4-1|NA|NA
CASTHQVGNQPQHF
TGCGCCAGCACCCATCAGGTAGGAAATCAGCCCCAGCATTTT
>TRBJ2-5|TRBV5-4|NA|NA
CASSLVTAEETQYF
TGTGCCAGCAGCTTGGTTACTGCGGAAGAGACCCAGTACTTC
>TRBJ2-1|TRBV11-2|NA|NA
CASSSRRDTEQFF
TGTGCCAGCAGCTCTAGACGGGACACGGAGCAGTTCTTC
>TRBJ1-4|TRBV6-6|NA|TRBD1
CASSYSGQANEKLFF
TGTGCCAGCAGTTACTCGGGACAGGCTAATGAAAAACTGTTTTTT
>TRBJ2-5|TRBV6-5|once|TRBD1
CASSEGQVSGTQYF
TGTGCCAGCAGTGAAGGACAGGTTTCTGGGACCCAGTACTTC
>TRBJ2-3|TRBV10-3|NA|TRBD2
CAISDPGLADTQYF
TGTGCCATCAGTGACCCTGGACTAGCCGATACGCAGTATTTT
>TRBJ2-1|TRBV6-6|once|NA
CASSYLSSYEQFF
TGTGCCAGCAGTTACCTCTCTAGTTATGAGCAGTTCTTC
>TRBJ2-5|TRBV11-1|NA|TRBD2
CASSLTALAGGSQETQYF
TGTGCCAGCAGCTTAACGGCTCTAGCGGGGGGCTCCCAAGAGACCCAGTACTTC
>TRBJ1-2|TRBV6-5|NA|NA
CASRPGTPSFGYTF
TGTGCCAGCAGGCCCGGGACACCCTCTTTTGGCTACACCTTC
>TRBJ2-5|TRBV27|once|TRBD1
CASRINGRGLRQETQYF
TGTGCCAGCAGAATTAACGGCAGGGGGTTACGACAAGAGACCCAGTACTTC
>TRBJ1-1|TRBV30|NA|NA
CAWKFGLGEAAFF
TGTGCCTGGAAATTCGGACTGGGAGAGGCGGCTTTCTTT
>TRBJ1-4|TRBV9|NA|TRBD1
CASSVGTDNEKLFF
TGTGCCAGCAGCGTCGGGACAGATAATGAAAAACTGTTTTTT
>TRBJ1-4|TRBV9|NA|TRBD1
CASSGTGGAGEKLFF
TGTGCCAGCAGCGGAACAGGGGGCGCGGGTGAAAAACTGTTTTTT
>TRBJ2-1|TRBV4-1|NA|TRBD2
CASSQVAGGAPSYNEQFF
TGCGCCAGCAGCCAAGTAGCGGGGGGGGCACCCTCCTACAATGAGCAGTTCTTC
>TRBJ1-1|TRBV5-1|NA|NA
CASSLVQAENTEAFF
TGCGCCAGCAGCTTGGTGCAGGCAGAGAACACTGAAGCTTTCTTT
>TRBJ2-5|TRBV18|NA|NA
CASSRGSQETQYF
TGTGCCAGCTCACGGGGCAGTCAAGAGACCCAGTACTTC
>TRBJ1-4|TRBV7-6|NA|TRBD1
CASSLVAGGLSTNEKLFF
TGTGCCAGCAGCTTAGTTGCAGGGGGGCTCTCAACTAATGAAAAACTGTTTTTT
>TRBJ1-6|TRBV19|NA|NA
CATGSDIYNSPLHF
TGTGCCACCGGATCCGACATATATAATTCACCCCTCCACTTT
>TRBJ1-1|TRBV28|NA|TRBD1
CASTSQGMNTEAFF
TGTGCCAGCACATCACAGGGGATGAACACTGAAGCTTTCTTT
>TRBJ2-7|TRBV7-2|NA|NA
CASSFAGTYEQYF
TGTGCCAGCAGCTTTGCGGGTACCTACGAGCAGTACTTC
>TRBJ2-7|TRBV2|NA|TRBD2
CASSDSGGRYEQYF
TGTGCCAGCAGTGATTCGGGGGGGAGGTACGAGCAGTACTTC
>TRBJ2-2|TRBV5-4|NA|TRBD1
CASSKGQARGGELFF
TGTGCCAGCAGCAAGGGACAGGCTAGGGGCGGGGAGCTGTTTTTT
>TRBJ1-5|TRBV4-1|NA|TRBD1
CASSQPDRGPNQPQHF
TGCGCCAGCAGCCAACCTGACAGGGGCCCCAATCAGCCCCAGCATTTT
>TRBJ1-4|TRBV27|NA|TRBD1
CASSSTGNFHGKLFF
TGTGCCAGCAGTTCGACAGGGAACTTTCACGGAAAACTGTTTTTT
>TRBJ1-4|TRBV27|once|NA
CASSFGGSGEKLFF
TGTGCCAGCAGTTTCGGGGGTTCGGGTGAAAAACTGTTTTTT
>TRBJ1-2|TRBV15|NA|NA
CATRADLLGAIHGYTF
TGTGCCACCAGGGCCGACCTCCTGGGGGCGATCCATGGCTACACCTTC
>TRBJ2-7|TRBV5-6|NA|TRBD2
CASIRTSGNYEQYF
TGTGCCAGCATCAGGACTAGCGGGAACTACGAGCAGTACTTC
>TRBJ2-1|TRBV7-9|NA|TRBD2
CASSLRTGTRSDNEQFF
TGTGCCAGCAGCTTGAGAACCGGGACTAGGTCTGACAATGAGCAGTTCTTC
>TRBJ1-4|TRBV7-3|NA|NA
CASSCPGSLSNEKLFF
TGTGCCAGCAGCTGCCCAGGGTCATTGAGTAATGAAAAACTGTTTTTT
>TRBJ2-7|TRBV6-5|NA|NA
CASSYSMGGTYEQYF
TGTGCCAGCAGTTACTCGATGGGGGGTACCTACGAGCAGTACTTC
>TRBJ2-5|TRBV7-9|NA|NA
CASSLSGSLYQETQYF
TGTGCCAGCAGCTTATCAGGGTCCCTTTACCAAGAGACCCAGTACTTC
>TRBJ1-2|TRBV14|NA|NA
CASSQVRTLHPLYGYTF
TGTGCCAGCAGCCAAGTGCGGACTCTGCACCCCCTCTATGGCTACACCTTC
>TRBJ2-1|TRBV30|NA|NA
CAAQQVSSYNEQFF
TGTGCCGCCCAACAGGTTAGCTCCTACAATGAGCAGTTCTTC
>TRBJ2-1|TRBV7-3|few|TRBD2
CASSLKGVERGAYNEQFF
TGTGCCAGCAGCTTAAAGGGGGTGGAGCGGGGGGCTTACAATGAGCAGTTCTTC
>TRBJ1-2|TRBV25-1|NA|NA
CASSEKTGSPGGYTF
TGTGCCAGCAGTGAGAAGACAGGTTCTCCCGGTGGCTACACCTTC
>TRBJ1-1|TRBV2|NA|NA
CASRGTRPEAFF
TGTGCCAGCAGGGGGACTAGACCTGAAGCTTTCTTT
>TRBJ1-6|TRBV27|NA|NA
CASSFNYRPNSLVSPLHF
TGTGCCAGCAGTTTTAATTACAGGCCTAATTCTTTGGTGTCACCCCTCCACTTT
>TRBJ1-4|TRBV18|NA|TRBD1
CASSPDRATNEKLFF
TGTGCCAGCTCACCGGACAGGGCAACTAATGAAAAACTGTTTTTT
>TRBJ1-2|TRBV29-1|NA|NA
CSVEGTGGYTF
TGCAGCGTTGAAGGGACGGGGGGCTACACCTTC
>TRBJ1-2|TRBV6-5|NA|NA
CASSYSAGPFGYTF
TGTGCCAGCAGTTACTCGGCAGGCCCGTTTGGCTACACCTTC
>TRBJ1-4|TRBV7-2|NA|NA
CASSLGGGSEKLFF
TGTGCCAGCAGCTTAGGAGGGGGTAGTGAAAAACTGTTTTTT
>TRBJ1-2|TRBV6-1|once|TRBD1
CASSTEEPGGGYTF
TGTGCCAGCAGCACCGAGGAGCCAGGGGGAGGCTACACCTTC
>TRBJ2-3|TRBV9|NA|TRBD2
CASSGRSGVSTDTQYF
TGTGCCAGCAGCGGAAGGAGCGGGGTTAGCACAGATACGCAGTATTTT